The rows below give T cell receptor beta chains drawn from one sample of a study of blood T cell repertoires in COVID-19. TCRdb keeps only in-frame clones here, not all; method: immunoSEQ multiplex PCR. The profile shows 90,000 or so clones, roughly nine tenths of them singletons. Sequencing was performed on peripheral blood. These receptors all come from a human donor with active COVID-19. The donor label of this sample is uncertain. Each CDR3 is given with its conserved first and last residue. The order of the fields is clone size, V gene, D gene, J gene, CDR3 DNA, CDR3 protein. A D gene is named only where the DNA matches it firmly. Only some rows state a clone size, as once, few, many or a class for expanded clones.

abundance: NA; v_gene: TRBV19; d_gene: NA; j_gene: TRBJ2-2; CDR3nt: TGTGCCAGTAGTATACCGTCTGGGGAGCTGTTTTTT; CDR3aa: CASSIPSGELFF
abundance: few; v_gene: TRBV9; d_gene: NA; j_gene: TRBJ2-5; CDR3nt: TGTGCCAGCAGCGTGTCCTCACTCGGGGAGACCCAGTACTTC; CDR3aa: CASSVSSLGETQYF
abundance: NA; v_gene: TRBV7-2; d_gene: TRBD1; j_gene: TRBJ2-5; CDR3nt: TGTGCCAGCGGGGCGGACAGGGAAATTGAGACCCAGTACTTC; CDR3aa: CASGADREIETQYF
abundance: NA; v_gene: TRBV7-9; d_gene: TRBD2; j_gene: TRBJ2-1; CDR3nt: TGTGCCAGCAGCAAGCGGGGGAGCTACAATGAGCAGTTCTTC; CDR3aa: CASSKRGSYNEQFF
abundance: NA; v_gene: TRBV15; d_gene: NA; j_gene: TRBJ2-1; CDR3nt: TGTGCCACCAGCAGGATCGGGACTGATTCCTACAATGAGCAGTTCTTC; CDR3aa: CATSRIGTDSYNEQFF
abundance: NA; v_gene: TRBV6-2/TRBV6-3; d_gene: TRBD1; j_gene: TRBJ2-7; CDR3nt: TGTGCCAGCAGTTACCCCACCGGGACAGGGGGCTACGAGCAGTACTTC; CDR3aa: CASSYPTGTGGYEQYF
abundance: NA; v_gene: TRBV6-4; d_gene: NA; j_gene: TRBJ2-3; CDR3nt: TGTGCCAGCAGCCGAGGAGGGGGGGGCCCCACAGATACGCAGTATTTT; CDR3aa: CASSRGGGGPTDTQYF
abundance: NA; v_gene: TRBV6-1; d_gene: NA; j_gene: TRBJ1-4; CDR3nt: TGTGCCAGCAGTGACAGGGGTATTAATGAAAAACTGTTTTTT; CDR3aa: CASSDRGINEKLFF
abundance: NA; v_gene: TRBV6-2/TRBV6-3; d_gene: TRBD2; j_gene: TRBJ2-5; CDR3nt: TGTGCCAGCAGATACCGGGGGGGCCGAGAGACCCAGTACTTC; CDR3aa: CASRYRGGRETQYF
abundance: NA; v_gene: TRBV6-4; d_gene: NA; j_gene: TRBJ1-1; CDR3nt: TGTGCCAGCAGGAGGGACATATGGAACACTGAAGCTTTCTTT; CDR3aa: CASRRDIWNTEAFF
abundance: NA; v_gene: TRBV28; d_gene: TRBD1; j_gene: TRBJ1-3; CDR3nt: TGTGCCAGCAGTTCGACTGACGACCCAGGGGGCAGAAACACCATATATTTT; CDR3aa: CASSSTDDPGGRNTIYF
abundance: NA; v_gene: TRBV19; d_gene: TRBD1; j_gene: TRBJ1-6; CDR3nt: TGTGCCAGTACCGTGGACAGGGAGGCGAGTTCACCCCTCCACTTT; CDR3aa: CASTVDREASSPLHF
abundance: NA; v_gene: TRBV5-1; d_gene: TRBD2; j_gene: TRBJ2-5; CDR3nt: TGCGCCAGCAGCCCCGGCTTAGCGGGGGGGCAAGAGACCCAGTACTTC; CDR3aa: CASSPGLAGGQETQYF
abundance: NA; v_gene: TRBV29-1; d_gene: NA; j_gene: TRBJ1-1; CDR3nt: TGCAGCGTTGAGGCGAACACTGAAGCTTTCTTT; CDR3aa: CSVEANTEAFF
abundance: few; v_gene: TRBV5-4; d_gene: TRBD1; j_gene: TRBJ1-2; CDR3nt: TGTGCCAGCAGCTCGGACAGGGGAGCTAACTATGGCTACACCTTC; CDR3aa: CASSSDRGANYGYTF
abundance: NA; v_gene: TRBV24-1; d_gene: TRBD1; j_gene: TRBJ1-6; CDR3nt: TGTGCCACCAGTGATTTGCAACCGGGACAGGGGGCCTCCTATAATTCACCCCTCCACTTT; CDR3aa: CATSDLQPGQGASYNSPLHF
abundance: NA; v_gene: TRBV10-3; d_gene: NA; j_gene: TRBJ2-5; CDR3nt: TGTGCCATCGGTGCAGGGAAGGGCGAGACCCAGTACTTC; CDR3aa: CAIGAGKGETQYF
abundance: once; v_gene: TRBV4-1; d_gene: TRBD2; j_gene: TRBJ2-6; CDR3nt: TGCGCCAGCAGCCAAGGGGGGAGGGGACGGACTGGGGCCAACGTCCTGACTTTC; CDR3aa: CASSQGGRGRTGANVLTF
abundance: NA; v_gene: TRBV6-5; d_gene: NA; j_gene: TRBJ2-1; CDR3nt: TGTGCCAGCTTTTGGGGGGGGCTGGGGGAGCAGTTCTTC; CDR3aa: CASFWGGLGEQFF
abundance: NA; v_gene: TRBV5-5; d_gene: TRBD2; j_gene: TRBJ2-3; CDR3nt: TGTGCCAGCAGCTTGGGGGTGGCTAGCGGGGCCTCCTCCACAGATGCGCAGTATTTT; CDR3aa: CASSLGVASGASSTDAQYF
abundance: NA; v_gene: TRBV3-1/TRBV3-2; d_gene: NA; j_gene: TRBJ1-5; CDR3nt: TGTGCCAGCAGCCAAGACCTTGTCAATCAGCCCCAGCATTTT; CDR3aa: CASSQDLVNQPQHF
abundance: NA; v_gene: TRBV7-3; d_gene: NA; j_gene: TRBJ2-1; CDR3nt: TGTGCCAGCAGCTTAAGGACTTCGGGAACCTACAATGAGCAGTTCTTC; CDR3aa: CASSLRTSGTYNEQFF
abundance: NA; v_gene: TRBV12-3/TRBV12-4; d_gene: NA; j_gene: TRBJ1-1; CDR3nt: TGTGCCAGCTTGTGGGGCGGGAACACTGAAGCTTTCTTT; CDR3aa: CASLWGGNTEAFF
abundance: NA; v_gene: TRBV10-3; d_gene: TRBD1; j_gene: TRBJ1-1; CDR3nt: TGTGCCATCAGTGGGACAGGGGAGAACACTGAAGCTTTCTTT; CDR3aa: CAISGTGENTEAFF
abundance: NA; v_gene: TRBV9; d_gene: NA; j_gene: TRBJ1-2; CDR3nt: TGTGCCAGCAGCGCAGAGATCTGGCGGGGGGCTAGTGGCTACACCTTC; CDR3aa: CASSAEIWRGASGYTF
abundance: NA; v_gene: TRBV6-1; d_gene: NA; j_gene: TRBJ1-5; CDR3nt: TGTGCCAGCAGTGAAAACAGCCATCAGCCCCAGCATTTT; CDR3aa: CASSENSHQPQHF
abundance: NA; v_gene: TRBV7-9; d_gene: TRBD2; j_gene: TRBJ2-1; CDR3nt: TGTGCCAGCAGCCTCCTGAGCGGGGGGCCCTACAATGAGCAGTTCTTC; CDR3aa: CASSLLSGGPYNEQFF
abundance: NA; v_gene: TRBV19; d_gene: NA; j_gene: TRBJ1-1; CDR3nt: TGTGCCAGTAGTATTGGCCTTCGAGGGCGTATGAACACTGAAGCTTTCTTT; CDR3aa: CASSIGLRGRMNTEAFF
abundance: NA; v_gene: TRBV28; d_gene: NA; j_gene: TRBJ1-1; CDR3nt: TGTGCCAGCAGTTTATTTGCAGACATGAACACTGAAGCTTTCTTT; CDR3aa: CASSLFADMNTEAFF
abundance: NA; v_gene: TRBV2; d_gene: TRBD2; j_gene: TRBJ2-3; CDR3nt: TGTGCCAGCAGTCGCGGACTAGCGGGCTCAGTTTGGGATACGCAGTATTTT; CDR3aa: CASSRGLAGSVWDTQYF
abundance: once; v_gene: TRBV27; d_gene: TRBD2; j_gene: TRBJ2-7; CDR3nt: TGTGCCAGCAGGGGCTTAGCGGGCGTCTACGAGCAGTACTTC; CDR3aa: CASRGLAGVYEQYF
abundance: NA; v_gene: TRBV11-2; d_gene: TRBD2; j_gene: TRBJ2-7; CDR3nt: TGTGCCAGCAGCTTATCGGCGGGGGACCCCTACGAGCAGTACTTC; CDR3aa: CASSLSAGDPYEQYF
abundance: NA; v_gene: TRBV18; d_gene: TRBD1; j_gene: TRBJ2-2; CDR3nt: TGTGCCAGCTCACCAGGAGACAGGGGGCCGTACACCGGGGAGCTGTTTTTT; CDR3aa: CASSPGDRGPYTGELFF
abundance: NA; v_gene: TRBV28; d_gene: NA; j_gene: TRBJ1-4; CDR3nt: TGTGCCACACGGCTGGGGGGGGCCGAAAAACTGTTTTTT; CDR3aa: CATRLGGAEKLFF
abundance: NA; v_gene: TRBV6-5; d_gene: NA; j_gene: TRBJ2-2; CDR3nt: TGTGCCAGCAGTTACTCGGGGAGGATGAGCTACGGGGAGCTGTTTTTT; CDR3aa: CASSYSGRMSYGELFF
abundance: once; v_gene: TRBV6-4; d_gene: TRBD2; j_gene: TRBJ2-1; CDR3nt: TGTGCCAGCAGTGACTCGTGGACTAGCGGGGGCCCCTATAAACACAATGAGCAGTTCTTC; CDR3aa: CASSDSWTSGGPYKHNEQFF
abundance: NA; v_gene: TRBV18; d_gene: TRBD1; j_gene: TRBJ2-3; CDR3nt: TGTGCCAGCTCAAACCGGGACAGGGGCACAGATACGCAGTATTTT; CDR3aa: CASSNRDRGTDTQYF
abundance: NA; v_gene: TRBV7-2; d_gene: TRBD2; j_gene: TRBJ2-3; CDR3nt: TGTGCCAGCAGCTTCTCAGCGGGGGGTTCAGATACGCAGTATTTT; CDR3aa: CASSFSAGGSDTQYF
abundance: NA; v_gene: TRBV7-6; d_gene: TRBD1; j_gene: TRBJ2-3; CDR3nt: TGTGCCAGCAGCCTCGGGACAGGGCGAGACACAGATACGCAGTATTTT; CDR3aa: CASSLGTGRDTDTQYF
abundance: NA; v_gene: TRBV7-8; d_gene: TRBD2; j_gene: TRBJ2-3; CDR3nt: TGTGCCAGCAGCCCACGACTAGCGGTTAGCACAGATACGCAGTATTTT; CDR3aa: CASSPRLAVSTDTQYF
abundance: NA; v_gene: TRBV7-9; d_gene: NA; j_gene: TRBJ2-7; CDR3nt: TGTGCCAGCAGCTTAGTTGCCCCGGGGGACGAGCAGTACTTC; CDR3aa: CASSLVAPGDEQYF
abundance: NA; v_gene: TRBV6-6; d_gene: TRBD2; j_gene: TRBJ2-1; CDR3nt: TGTGCCAGCAGTTCTCGGACTAGCAATGAGCAGTTCTTC; CDR3aa: CASSSRTSNEQFF
abundance: NA; v_gene: TRBV11-1; d_gene: TRBD1; j_gene: TRBJ1-4; CDR3nt: TGTGCCAGCAGCTCGTCACAGGGGGCAACTAATGAAAAACTGTTTTTT; CDR3aa: CASSSSQGATNEKLFF
abundance: NA; v_gene: TRBV5-4; d_gene: NA; j_gene: TRBJ2-7; CDR3nt: TGTGCCAGCAGCTTGGGGACTACCTACGAGCAGTACTTC; CDR3aa: CASSLGTTYEQYF
abundance: NA; v_gene: TRBV6-1; d_gene: NA; j_gene: TRBJ1-6; CDR3nt: TGTGCCAGCAGTGAACAGGGCAACTCCTATAATTCACCCCTCCACTTT; CDR3aa: CASSEQGNSYNSPLHF
abundance: NA; v_gene: TRBV3-1/TRBV3-2; d_gene: TRBD2; j_gene: TRBJ2-5; CDR3nt: TGTGCCAGCAGCCCTACTAGCGCCTCTCCAGAGACCCAGTACTTC; CDR3aa: CASSPTSASPETQYF
abundance: NA; v_gene: TRBV20-1; d_gene: NA; j_gene: TRBJ1-1; CDR3nt: TGCAGTGCTATCATGAACACTGAAGCTTTCTTT; CDR3aa: CSAIMNTEAFF
abundance: NA; v_gene: TRBV6-4; d_gene: TRBD1; j_gene: TRBJ1-5; CDR3nt: TGTGCCAGCAGTGCCACAGGGGGTTCTGATCAGCCCCAGCATTTT; CDR3aa: CASSATGGSDQPQHF
abundance: NA; v_gene: TRBV2; d_gene: NA; j_gene: TRBJ2-2; CDR3nt: TGTGCCAGCAGTGAAGTTCGGGGGTACACCGGGGAGCTGTTTTTT; CDR3aa: CASSEVRGYTGELFF
abundance: once; v_gene: TRBV4-1; d_gene: TRBD1; j_gene: TRBJ2-5; CDR3nt: TGCGCCAGCAGCCAAGATGGGACAGAAGAGACCCAGTACTTC; CDR3aa: CASSQDGTEETQYF
abundance: NA; v_gene: TRBV5-1; d_gene: NA; j_gene: TRBJ2-5; CDR3nt: TGCGCCAGCAGCCCCACCGGAGGGAGTGGGGAGACCCAGTACTTC; CDR3aa: CASSPTGGSGETQYF
abundance: NA; v_gene: TRBV6-5; d_gene: TRBD1; j_gene: TRBJ1-1; CDR3nt: TGTGCCAGCAGAGCTACAGGGGAAGGTACTGAAGCTTTCTTT; CDR3aa: CASRATGEGTEAFF
abundance: NA; v_gene: TRBV19; d_gene: NA; j_gene: TRBJ2-2; CDR3nt: TGTGCCAGTAGCCAAGGAGGGTGGTCCGGGGAGCTGTTTTTT; CDR3aa: CASSQGGWSGELFF
abundance: NA; v_gene: TRBV12-3/TRBV12-4; d_gene: NA; j_gene: TRBJ1-2; CDR3nt: TGTGCCAGCAGTCCGGACTTATTGGGGGGCTACACCTTC; CDR3aa: CASSPDLLGGYTF
abundance: NA; v_gene: TRBV11-2; d_gene: TRBD2; j_gene: TRBJ2-1; CDR3nt: TGTGCCAGCAGCTTATACGGTTGGGGGGGATCCTACAATGAGCAGTTCTTC; CDR3aa: CASSLYGWGGSYNEQFF
abundance: NA; v_gene: TRBV12-3/TRBV12-4; d_gene: NA; j_gene: TRBJ1-4; CDR3nt: TGTGCCAGCAGTTTTGATGCGAATGAAAAACTGTTTTTT; CDR3aa: CASSFDANEKLFF